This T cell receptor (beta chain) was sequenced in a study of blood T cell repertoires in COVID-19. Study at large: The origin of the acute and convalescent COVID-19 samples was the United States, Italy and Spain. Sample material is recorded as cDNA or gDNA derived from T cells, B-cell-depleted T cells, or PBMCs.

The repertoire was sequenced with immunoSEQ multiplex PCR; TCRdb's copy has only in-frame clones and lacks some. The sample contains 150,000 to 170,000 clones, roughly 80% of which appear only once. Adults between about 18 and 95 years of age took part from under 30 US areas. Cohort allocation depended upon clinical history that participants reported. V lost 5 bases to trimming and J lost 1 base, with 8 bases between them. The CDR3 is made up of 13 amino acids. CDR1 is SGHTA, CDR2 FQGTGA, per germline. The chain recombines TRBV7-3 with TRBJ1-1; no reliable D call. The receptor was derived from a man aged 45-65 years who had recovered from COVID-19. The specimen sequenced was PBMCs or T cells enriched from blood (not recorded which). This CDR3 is CASSEQENTEAFF. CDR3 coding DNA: TGTGCCAGCAGCGAACAAGAGAACACTGAAGCTTTCTTT.